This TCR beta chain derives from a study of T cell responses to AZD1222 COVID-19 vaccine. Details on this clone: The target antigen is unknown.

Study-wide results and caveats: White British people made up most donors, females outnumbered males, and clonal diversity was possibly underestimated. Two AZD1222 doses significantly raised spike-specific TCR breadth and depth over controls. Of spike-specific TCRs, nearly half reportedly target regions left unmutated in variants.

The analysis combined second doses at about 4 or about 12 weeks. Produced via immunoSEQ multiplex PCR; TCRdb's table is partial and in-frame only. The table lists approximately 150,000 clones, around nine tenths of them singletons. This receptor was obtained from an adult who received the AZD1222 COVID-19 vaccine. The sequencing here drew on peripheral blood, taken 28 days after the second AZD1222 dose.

The chain's CDR3 is CASSQDSLAGGLIAKNIQYF. The DNA for the CDR3 is TGTGCCAGCAGCCAAGACTCTCTAGCGGGGGGTCTAATAGCCAAAAACATTCAGTACTTC. This chain connects TRBV3-1 (or the pseudogene TRBV3-2) to TRBJ2-4, with 11 bases that match TRBD2. CDR1 LGHDT and CDR2 YNNKEL come from the germline V gene (reference sequence). Trimming took 0 bases from V and 0 from J; bases not matched to a gene: 10. CDR3 size: 20 residues.